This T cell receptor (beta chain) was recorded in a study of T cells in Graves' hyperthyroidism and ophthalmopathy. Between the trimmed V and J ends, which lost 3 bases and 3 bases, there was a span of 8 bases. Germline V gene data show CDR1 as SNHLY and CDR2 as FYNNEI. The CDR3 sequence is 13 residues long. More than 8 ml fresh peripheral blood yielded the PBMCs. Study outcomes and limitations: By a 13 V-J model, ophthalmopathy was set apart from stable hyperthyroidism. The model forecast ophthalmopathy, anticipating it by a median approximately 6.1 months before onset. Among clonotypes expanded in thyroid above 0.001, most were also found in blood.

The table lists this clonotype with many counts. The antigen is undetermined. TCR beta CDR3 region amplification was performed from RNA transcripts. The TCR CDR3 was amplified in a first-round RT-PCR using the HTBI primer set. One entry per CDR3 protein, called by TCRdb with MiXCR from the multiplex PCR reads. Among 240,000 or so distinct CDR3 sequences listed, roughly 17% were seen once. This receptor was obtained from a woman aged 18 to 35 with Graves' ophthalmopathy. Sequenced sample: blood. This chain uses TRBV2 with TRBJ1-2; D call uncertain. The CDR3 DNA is TGTGCCAGCAGTGACAGGTTAGACTATGGCTACACCTTC. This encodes CASSDRLDYGYTF.